This T cell receptor beta chain was sequenced during a study of beta chain features in type 1 diabetes. This clone was counted a few times. V was pared by 4 bases and J by 5 bases, with 14 bases of the junction left unmatched. The CDR3 is 16 amino acids. Per the germline V gene, CDR1 is SQVTM and CDR2 is ANQGSEA. The study reverse transcribed the entire isolated RNA, so it sequenced expressed TCRB transcripts. Sequencing used immunoSEQ multiplex PCR; TCRdb keeps in-frame clones, though not all of them. The repertoire holds a few hundred thousand clones, with about 16% as singletons. The genes are TRBV29-1 and TRBJ2-3; 8 bases fit TRBD2. The sample taken for sequencing was naive CD4+ T cells from blood. The TCR sequence derives from a woman aged 18-29 years in good health. In DNA form, the CDR3 reads TGCAGCGTTGGGAGCGGGAGTGAGCTGTGGGAAGATACGCAGTATTTT. Its protein is CSVGSGSELWEDTQYF.